The 28 T cell receptor beta chains given below trace back to one sample, sequenced in a study of T cell repertoires in cytomegalovirus infection (dated by TCRdb to between 2018 and 2021). The sample's treatment or condition label is to be understood as: in vitro stimulation with specific CMV peptide epitopes to enrich CMV-specific T cells. The antigens for these receptors are not known. TCRdb records Illumina HiSeq 1500 as the sequencer. TCRdb's own reprocessing of the public reads used fastp at Q25 and MiXCR and kept productive beta chains. Each entry is one CDR3 protein sequence, shown with its most common DNA and genes. Within this sample are some 900,000 distinct CDR3 sequences, with 30% to 35% of them counted one time only. The ten largest clonotypes hold approximately 13% of the sample. Sequenced material: cultured CD8+ T cells from PBMCs, taken from culture after CMV antigen stimulation. The source is a human donor in good health (CMV status not recorded). Some clones in this sample may be carry-over from other donors' samples.

This sequence joins TRBV6-2 or TRBV6-3 and TRBJ1-1; no clear D gene. The CDR3 has 15 residues. Trimming cost V 2 bases and J 4 bases, with 14 bases left between them. Germline V lookup: CDR1 MNHEY, CDR2 SVGEGT. Written as DNA, the CDR3 is TGTGCCAGCAGTTACGAGTCCGTGGAGTTCACTGAAGCTTTCTTT. This translates into CASSYESVEFTEAFF.

The J gene is TRBJ2-7, the V gene TRBV5-5; tentatively, D is TRBD1 or TRBD2 (6 bases each). The CDR3 runs to 13 residues. The germline V gene encodes CDR1 SGHKS and CDR2 YYEKEE (reference sequence). Deletions cut 7 bases from V and 0 bases from J, with 11 bases between. The CDR3 nucleotides read TGTGCCAGCGGGGAGGACAGCTCCTACGAGCAGTACGTC. Residues: CASGEDSSYEQYV.

This clonotype was seen only a few times. The chain joins TRBV5-4 to TRBJ1-2; D not certain. Trimming took off 4 bases at V and 8 bases at J, with 12 bases between the two ends. This CDR3 spans 12 amino acids. Germline V lookup: CDR1 SGHNT, CDR2 YYREEE (reference sequence). The CDR3 region has the DNA TGTGCCAGCAGCGGCCTGGAGCACGGCTACACCTTC. Protein: CASSGLEHGYTF.

This chain joins TRBV6-8 and TRBJ1-2, with unresolved D. The CDR3 length is 13 residues. The V end was cut by 0 bases, the J end by 6 bases, with 8 bases between. Germline loops: CDR1 MNHGY, CDR2 SAAAGT. This CDR3 reads CASSYSYGDGYTF. The CDR3 DNA follows: TGTGCCAGCAGTTACTCGTACGGAGATGGCTACACCTTC.

The table lists this clonotype with a count of one. The gene calls are TRBV6-5 and TRBJ2-7, with a possible D match to TRBD1 (5 bases). V lost 6 bases and J 2 bases, leaving 14 bases between the germline ends. The CDR3 totals 14 residues. Germline CDR1 reads MNHEY; CDR2 reads SVGAGI. Here the CDR3 DNA reads TGTGCCAGCAGAGGAAAGGACACCGCCTACGAGCAGTACTTC. As protein: CASRGKDTAYEQYF.

The chain carries TRBV27 and TRBJ2-3; D ambiguous. V was pared by 7 bases and J by 2 bases, with 10 bases between. The germline V gene has CDR1 MNHEY and CDR2 SMNVEV (reference sequence). The CDR3 is made up of 13 amino acids. The CDR3 sequence: CASKERFTDTQYF. CDR3 nucleotides: TGTGCCAGCAAAGAGCGTTTCACAGATACGCAGTATTTT.

The gene calls are TRBV15 and TRBJ2-1; 8 bases align to TRBD2. With 1 base clipped from V and 3 bases from J, the junction kept 2 bases outside the gene matches. The CDR3 extends over 15 amino acids. Looked up from germline, CDR1 is LNHNV and CDR2 is YYDKDF (reference sequence). CDR3: CATSRGTSIYNEQFF. CDR3 coding DNA: TGTGCCACCAGCAGAGGGACTAGCATCTACAATGAGCAGTTCTTC.

The rearrangement links TRBV14 to TRBJ1-1, with 8 positions matching TRBD1. The CDR3 length is 14 residues. Germline CDR1 is SGHDN and CDR2 is FVKESK. J was trimmed by 3 bases and V by 3 bases; bases with no gene match: 3. The CDR3 DNA sequence: TGTGCCAGCAGCCAGACAGGGGCCTACACTGAAGCTTTCTTT. Protein product: CASSQTGAYTEAFF.

The chain joins TRBV28 to TRBJ1-5; TRBD1 matches at 10 bases. This CDR3 spans 15 amino acids. Germline lookup yields CDR1 MDHEN and CDR2 SYDVKM. V was pared by 3 bases and J by 4 bases, with 3 bases of the junction left unmatched. This chain's CDR3 is CASSFRDRGNQPQHF. The CDR3 bases are TGTGCCAGCAGTTTTAGGGACAGGGGTAATCAGCCCCAGCATTTT. The variable domain in full, with the rest retrieved from reference TRBV28 and TRBJ1-5, is DVKVTQSSRYLVKRTGEKVFLECVQDMDHENMFWYRQDPGLGLRLIYFSYDVKMKEKGDIPEGYSVSREKKERFSLILESASTNQTSMYLCASSFRDRGNQPQHFGDGTRLSIL.

The genes are TRBV6-2 or TRBV6-3 and TRBJ2-5; D unclear. CDR1 and CDR2 (germline): MNHEY, SVGEGT. The germline V and J ends were trimmed by 7 bases and 1 base, with 10 bases remaining between them. The CDR3 length is 13 residues. The CDR3 nucleotides are TGTGCCAGCAAAGTAGTAGCCCAAGAGACCCAGTACTTC. Translated: CASKVVAQETQYF.

The rearrangement joins TRBV19 to TRBJ2-2, with D hard to call. V lost 8 bases to trimming and J lost 6 bases, with 13 bases between them. Germline V gene lookup returns CDR1 LNHDA and CDR2 SQIVND (reference sequence). The CDR3 totals 13 residues. CDR3 protein: CASVGPWAGELFF. The CDR3 nucleotides read TGTGCCAGTGTCGGCCCTTGGGCCGGGGAGCTGTTTTTT.

This rearrangement joins TRBV20-1 to TRBJ2-3; D is perhaps TRBD2 (7 bases). The CDR3 runs 16 residues. The V and J ends lost 1 base and 2 bases respectively, with 16 bases between them. Germline loops: CDR1 DFQATT, CDR2 SNEGSKA (reference sequence). For the CDR3, the DNA is TGCAGTGCTAGAGGGGCGGCGGGGGCCTCCACAGATACGCAGTATTTT. It specifies CSARGAAGASTDTQYF.

This clonotype came up a few times. This rearrangement joins TRBV12-3 or TRBV12-4 to TRBJ2-3, with TRBD2 matching over 8 bases. The CDR3 covers 17 residues. With 6 bases clipped from V and 0 bases from J, the junction kept 11 bases outside the gene matches. The CDR3 DNA is TGTGCCAGCAGCCCTCGCGGGGGGCTGAAAAGCACAGATACGCAGTATTTT. It is translated as CASSPRGGLKSTDTQYF.

This clonotype appeared a few times. This chain connects TRBV25-1 to TRBJ2-7, with 7 bases identical to TRBD1. Losses at the gene ends were 4 bases for V and 7 bases for J; bases not matched to a gene: 16. The germline V gene encodes CDR1 MGHDK and CDR2 SYGVNS. The CDR3 consists of 16 residues. The CDR3 protein is CASSGDRVTSFWEQYF. For the CDR3, the DNA is TGTGCCAGCAGTGGAGACAGGGTGACAAGTTTTTGGGAGCAGTACTTC.

The chain recombines TRBV6-5 with TRBJ2-6, with D hard to call. With 6 bases removed from V and 0 bases from J, the gap between germline ends came to 12 bases. This CDR3 is 16 amino acids long. Germline assignment: CDR1 MNHEY and CDR2 SVGAGI. The CDR3 sequence is CASSPDGFSGANVLTF. Here the CDR3 DNA reads TGTGCCAGCAGCCCAGACGGGTTCTCTGGGGCCAACGTCCTGACTTTC.

DNA for the CDR3: TGTGCCAGCAGCTCTAGACAGGGGATTTGGGGCTACACCTTC. Residues: CASSSRQGIWGYTF. This chain joins TRBV5-6 and TRBJ1-2; TRBD1 matches 8 bases. Trimming at V came to 3 bases and at J to 8 bases, leaving 9 bases not matched to a gene. Germline values: CDR1 SGHDT, CDR2 YYEEEE. CDR3 length: 14 amino acids. The variable domain in full, with the rest retrieved from reference TRBV5-6 and TRBJ1-2, is DAGVTQSPTHLIKTRGQQVTLRCSPKSGHDTVSWYQQALGQGPQFIFQYYEEEERQRGNFPDRFSGHQFPNYSSELNVNALLLGDSALYLCASSSRQGIWGYTFGSGTRLTVV.

This clonotype was seen a handful of times. The chain recombines TRBV12-3 or TRBV12-4 with TRBJ2-5, with D possibly TRBD1 on 6 matching bases. This CDR3 region has 15 residues. Trimming shortened V by 3 bases and J by 1 base, and 12 bases separated the two germline ends. CDR3 DNA sequence: TGTGCCAGCAGTTTGACAGGTAGCTCCCAAGAGACCCAGTACTTC. As protein: CASSLTGSSQETQYF.

This clonotype was counted between two and nine times. The V gene is TRBV14, the J gene TRBJ1-2; unclear D gene. V lost 0 bases to trimming and J lost 5 bases, with 13 bases between them. Per germline, CDR1 SGHDN and CDR2 FVKESK. This CDR3 is built from 15 residues. Here the CDR3 reads CASSQDQSAKYGYTF. CDR3 DNA sequence: TGTGCCAGCAGCCAAGATCAGTCAGCAAAATATGGCTACACCTTC. Variable domain in full (rest from reference TRBV14 and TRBJ1-2): EAGVTQFPSHSVIEKGQTVTLRCDPISGHDNLYWYRRVMGKEIKFLLHFVKESKQDESGMPNNRFLAERTGGTYSTLKVQPAELEDSGVYFCASSQDQSAKYGYTFGSGTRLTVV.

This clonotype was detected many times. The CDR3 loop reads CASSSPGGVYNEQFF. CDR3 DNA: TGTGCCAGCAGCTCCCCCGGGGGCGTTTACAATGAGCAGTTCTTC. The chain joins TRBV7-2 to TRBJ2-1; either TRBD1 or TRBD2 may fit D (6 bases each). Trimming left V 4 bases short and J 4 bases short, with 14 bases between. The CDR3 length is 15 residues. Germline V gene data show CDR1 as SGHTA and CDR2 as FQGNSA.

This clonotype occurred a few times. The rearrangement uses TRBV15 and TRBJ2-1; 10 bases map to TRBD2. V gave up 6 bases and J gave up 3 bases; unmatched junction bases: 5. Germline V gene data show CDR1 as LNHNV and CDR2 as YYDKDF (reference sequence). The CDR3 runs to 15 residues. CDR3 protein: CATRPSGGDYNEQFF. The CDR3 region has the DNA TGTGCCACCAGGCCCAGCGGGGGGGACTACAATGAGCAGTTCTTC.

The rearrangement uses TRBV19 and TRBJ2-1; D is ambiguous. The V end was cut by 7 bases, the J end by 2 bases, with 15 bases between. Germline lookup yields CDR1 LNHDA and CDR2 SQIVND (reference sequence). The CDR3 sequence is 15 residues long. CDR3: CASTTPSPTYNEQFF. CDR3 in DNA: TGTGCCAGTACTACACCCTCTCCGACCTACAATGAGCAGTTCTTC. Complete variable domain (other parts from reference TRBV19 and TRBJ2-1): DGGITQSPKYLFRKEGQNVTLSCEQNLNHDAMYWYRQDPGQGLRLIYYSQIVNDFQKGDIAEGYSVSREKKESFPLTVTSAQKNPTAFYLCASTTPSPTYNEQFFGPGTRLTVL.

Remarks on this clonotype: This may be a read error: a much more frequent sequence differs by one nucleotide. The rearrangement uses TRBV7-2 and TRBJ1-2, with a possible D match to TRBD1 (5 bases). Looked up from germline, CDR1 is SGHTA and CDR2 is FQGNSA. The CDR3 extends over 17 amino acids. CDR3 coding DNA: TGTGCCAGCAGCTCCTACCACTTGCAGGGACCACTATATGGCTACGCCTTC. It specifies CASSSYHLQGPLYGYAF.

This clonotype turned up a few times. The CDR3 DNA is TGTGCCAGCAGACCCGTCGGGAGAGGCCTTCCCGGAGAGACCCAGTACTTC. It encodes CASRPVGRGLPGETQYF. This chain connects TRBV7-6 to TRBJ2-5, with D perhaps TRBD2 (6 bases). CDR3 length: 17 residues. CDR1 and CDR2 (germline): SGHVS, FNYEAQ. The V gene lost 6 bases and the J gene lost 4 bases, with 24 bases spanning the gap.

The genes are TRBV20-1 and TRBJ1-5; D is ambiguous. Germline CDR1 and CDR2: DFQATT and SNEGSKA (reference sequence). CDR3 length: 15 residues. V was trimmed by 0 bases and J by 7 bases, leaving 16 bases between them. The CDR3 is CSARDSMGTEQPQHF. The CDR3 bases are TGCAGTGCTAGAGATTCGATGGGTACGGAACAGCCCCAGCATTTT.

In its sample, this clonotype was seen a few times. V usage is TRBV7-6 and J usage is TRBJ2-3, with TRBD1 matching over 10 bases. The CDR3 has 16 residues. Germline V gives CDR1 SGHVS, CDR2 FNYEAQ. V lost 5 bases, J lost 3 bases, and 8 bases stayed unmatched. The CDR3 region has the DNA TGTGCCAGCAGCGTGCCGGGACAGGGGAGTACAGATACGCAGTATTTT. Translated: CASSVPGQGSTDTQYF. The entire variable domain, with the rest obtained from reference TRBV7-6 and TRBJ2-3, is as follows: GAGVSQSPRYKVTKRGQDVALRCDPISGHVSLYWYRQALGQGPEFLTYFNYEAQQDKSGLPNDRFSAERPEGSISTLTIQRTEQRDSAMYRCASSVPGQGSTDTQYFGPGTRLTVL.

About this clonotype itself: Relative to the germline gene, one junction end is altered; a read error may explain this. This chain links TRBV4-2 with TRBJ2-7; 8 bases agree with TRBD2. Germline CDR1 reads LGHNA; CDR2 reads YNFKEQ. The CDR3 sequence is 15 residues long. CDR3 loop: CASSQESSGSYEQHF. In DNA form, the CDR3 reads TGTGCCAGCAGCCAAGAATCTAGCGGGTCCTACGAGCAGCACTTC.

The chain combines TRBV6-5 with TRBJ1-6; tentatively, D is TRBD1 (5 bases). Germline V gene sequence: CDR1 MNHEY, CDR2 SVGAGI. The CDR3 is 13 amino acids. V was cut by 2 bases and J by 16 bases, with 15 bases left in between. The CDR3: CASSYPGTGELHF. The CDR3 DNA follows: TGTGCCAGCAGTTACCCGGGGACGGGGGAACTCCACTTT.

The V and J genes are TRBV4-1 and TRBJ1-1, with unresolved D. V lost 2 bases and J 1 base, leaving 5 bases between the germline ends. From germline, CDR1 is MGHRA and CDR2 YSYEKL. This CDR3 has 13 amino acids. CDR3 coding DNA: TGCGCCAGCAGCCAATCGACGAACACTGAAGCTTTCTTT. It yields the protein CASSQSTNTEAFF.